The 5 T cell receptor beta chains below come from one sample, sequenced in a study of T cells in localized non-small cell lung cancer. Sequenced by immunoSEQ multiplex PCR; TCRdb stores in-frame clones only, minus some. The table has about 24,000 clones, 86% seen once. Sequencing was performed on peripheral blood, taken before any cancer treatment. Every receptor here comes from a male donor at least 60 years old with stage II squamous cell lung carcinoma.

This chain links TRBV11-2 with TRBJ2-7; 8 bases agree with TRBD1. Germline V gives CDR1 SGHAT, CDR2 FQNNGV. Trimming at V came to 5 bases and at J to 9 bases, leaving 18 bases not matched to a gene. This CDR3 comprises 16 residues. DNA of the CDR3: TGTGCCAGCAGCCAACGACAGGGGATGGGATCTCGCGGGCAGTACTTC. Amino acid sequence: CASSQRQGMGSRGQYF.

The chain carries TRBV5-1 and TRBJ2-4; D possibly matches TRBD1 or TRBD2 (6 bases each). The germline V gene encodes CDR1 SGHRS and CDR2 YFSETQ. V was clipped by 4 bases and J by 7 bases, with 15 bases between them. The CDR3 has 14 residues. CDR3: CASSPGTQGNIQYF. DNA for the CDR3: TGCGCCAGCAGCCCCGGGACTCAGGGGAACATTCAGTACTTC.

The chain recombines TRBV7-2 with TRBJ2-4; D unresolved. The CDR3 extends over 11 amino acids. The germline gives CDR1 SGHTA, CDR2 FQGNSA. V lost 1 base and J lost 8, with 3 bases in between. The CDR3 coding sequence is TGTGCCAGCAGCTTAGAAGACATTCAGTACTTC. Its protein product is CASSLEDIQYF. The variable domain in full, with the rest retrieved from reference TRBV7-2 and TRBJ2-4, is GAGVSQSPSNKVTEKGKDVELRCDPISGHTALYWYRQSLGQGLEFLIYFQGNSAPDKSGLPSDRFSAERTGGSVSTLTIQRTQQEDSAVYLCASSLEDIQYFGAGTRLSVL.

V usage is TRBV10-1 and J usage is TRBJ1-5; TRBD1 aligns across 7 bases. Germline trimming cut 7 bases from V and 11 bases from J; bases unmatched to any gene: 20. CDR3 size: 16 residues. Per germline, CDR1 WNHNN and CDR2 SYGVQD (reference sequence). CDR3 amino acids: CASKTRGARRCLAQHF. CDR3 bases: TGCGCCAGCAAAACCAGGGGGGCCAGGAGGTGTTTGGCCCAGCATTTT.

V gene TRBV7-9 combines with J gene TRBJ2-2, with a possible D match to TRBD2 (5 bases). This CDR3 comprises 12 residues. Trimming left V 5 bases short and J 13 bases short, with 14 bases between. Germline V CDR1 and CDR2: SEHNR, FQNEAQ (reference sequence). CDR3 residues: CASSPEARRLFF. The CDR3 DNA follows: TGTGCCAGCAGCCCGGAGGCCCGGCGGCTGTTTTTT.